A selection of T cell receptor beta chains follows, all from one sample in a study of OX40 agonist ivuxolimab in advanced cancers. TCRdb's copy holds only in-frame clones and misses some; the assay was immunoSEQ multiplex PCR. The repertoire has over 90,000 clones, approximately 93% of them found once; the top ten carry approximately 0.2%. Here the sequenced sample was CD4+ or CD8+ T cells sorted from blood, taken in a trial of the OX40 agonist ivuxolimab. These receptors came from an adult with an advanced solid tumor such as melanoma, head and neck, liver or kidney cancer. Both conserved end residues are part of each CDR3.

>13|TRBV6-5|TRBJ2-1
CASSYPGYHEQFF
>14|TRBV9|TRBJ2-7
CASSVGAGDYEQYF
>14|TRBV18|TRBJ2-5
CASSRTGGQETQYF
>15|TRBV25-1|TRBJ2-1
CASSASSGGFDEQFF
>18|TRBV21-1|TRBJ2-2
CASSRGGVRVMNTGELFF
>19|TRBV12-2|TRBJ1-6
CASRLAGPGWRSYNSPLHF
>14|TRBV5-1|TRBJ1-4
CASSPGTGREKLFF
>16|TRBV5-1|TRBJ2-1
CASSLGRLAGHNEQFF
>15|TRBV28|TRBJ2-7
CASSLKAGEGYEQYF
>17|TRBV7-2|TRBJ1-1
CASSFTGTSGRGTEAFF
>14|TRBV5-6|TRBJ1-2
CASSLVGGNYGYTF
>15|TRBV2|TRBJ1-1
CASSENIVSYTEAFF
>12|TRBV13|TRBJ1-1
CASSIGQRGAFF
>15|TRBV7-2|TRBJ2-2
CASSLLSGNTGELFF
>14|TRBV7-9|TRBJ2-7
CASSSSGTGNEQYF
>14|TRBV7-2|TRBJ2-5
CASSPAGEGETQYF
>14|TRBV19|TRBJ1-5
CASGTGHSNQPQHF
>16|TRBV10-3|TRBJ1-6
CAISPGQGSGISPLHF
>14|TRBV19|TRBJ1-6
CASRTGGAAPALHF
>12|TRBV7-2|TRBJ1-5
CASSSEAQPQHF
>16|TRBV9|TRBJ2-5
CASSVGFRAGDETQYF
>15|TRBV9|TRBJ2-2
CASSVSGRNTGELFF
>15|TRBV11-3|TRBJ2-1
CASSPRDGPYNEQFF
>16|TRBV5-1|TRBJ2-5
CASSLGLAGGLETQYF
>15|TRBV2|TRBJ2-1
CASSGGTGIYNEQFF
>18|TRBV5-6|TRBJ2-3
CASSLLGLAGRDGDTQYF
>15|TRBV5-1|TRBJ2-4
CASSLGQVAKNIQYF
>11|TRBV28|TRBJ2-7
CASSVMREQYF